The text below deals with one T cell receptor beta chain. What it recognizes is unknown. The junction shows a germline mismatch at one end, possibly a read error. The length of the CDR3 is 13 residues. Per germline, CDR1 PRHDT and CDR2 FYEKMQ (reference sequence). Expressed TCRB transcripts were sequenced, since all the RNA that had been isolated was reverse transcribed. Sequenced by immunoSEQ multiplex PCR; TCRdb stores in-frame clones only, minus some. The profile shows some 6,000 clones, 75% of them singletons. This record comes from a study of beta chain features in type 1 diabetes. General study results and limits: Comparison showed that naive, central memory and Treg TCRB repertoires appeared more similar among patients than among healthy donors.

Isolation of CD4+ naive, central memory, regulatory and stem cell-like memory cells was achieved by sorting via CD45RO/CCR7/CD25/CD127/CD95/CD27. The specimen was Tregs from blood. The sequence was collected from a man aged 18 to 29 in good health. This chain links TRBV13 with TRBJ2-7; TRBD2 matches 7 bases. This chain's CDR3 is CASSLSVSTSASF. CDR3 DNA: TGTGCCAGCAGCTTATCAGTGTCTACTAGCGCCAGCTTC.